This T cell receptor beta chain was observed in a study of blood T cell repertoires in COVID-19. This table comes from immunoSEQ multiplex PCR, and its TCRdb copy is limited to in-frame clones, with some not included. Of about 260,000 clones listed, more than 75% are singletons. With 0 bases removed from V and 4 bases from J, the gap between germline ends came to 16 bases. The CDR3 spans 16 residues. The germline CDR1 and CDR2 sequences are SGHAT and FQNNGV. Sequencing was carried out using peripheral blood. The TCR comes from a woman in her thirties or forties who had recovered from COVID-19. The chain combines TRBV11-2 with TRBJ2-7, with D maybe TRBD1 (6 bases). CDR3 nucleotide sequence: TGTGCCAGCAGCTTAGATTCACAGGGAATGATATACGAGCAGTACTTC. Its translation: CASSLDSQGMIYEQYF.